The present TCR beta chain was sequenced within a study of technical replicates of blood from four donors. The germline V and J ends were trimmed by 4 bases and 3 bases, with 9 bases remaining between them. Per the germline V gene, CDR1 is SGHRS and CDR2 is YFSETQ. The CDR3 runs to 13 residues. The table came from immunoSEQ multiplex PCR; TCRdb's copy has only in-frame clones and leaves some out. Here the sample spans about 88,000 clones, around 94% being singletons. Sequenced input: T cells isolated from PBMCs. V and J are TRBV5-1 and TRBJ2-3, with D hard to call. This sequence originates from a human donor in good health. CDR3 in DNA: TGCGCCAGCAGCAGCTCCGGGACAGATACGCAGTATTTT. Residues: CASSSSGTDTQYF.